This T cell receptor beta chain was identified during a study of blood T cell repertoires in COVID-19. About the research overall: Acute and convalescent COVID-19 samples came from the United States, Italy and Spain.

Profiling relied on immunoSEQ multiplex PCR, and the TCRdb table lists in-frame clones only, not all of them. The sample holds about 240,000 clones; approximately 82% are singletons and the top ten take less than 3.5%. V dropped 3 bases and J dropped 0 bases, with 3 bases sitting between them. CDR1 and CDR2 from the germline V gene are SGHVS and FQNEAQ. The CDR3 runs 13 residues. The rearrangement uses TRBV7-8 and TRBJ1-3; no clear D. The clonotype comes from a woman aged 18-29 years with acute or convalescent COVID-19. The sequencing input was peripheral blood. This CDR3 is CASSFNSGNTIYF. In nucleotides, the CDR3 is TGTGCCAGCAGCTTTAACTCTGGAAACACCATATATTTT.